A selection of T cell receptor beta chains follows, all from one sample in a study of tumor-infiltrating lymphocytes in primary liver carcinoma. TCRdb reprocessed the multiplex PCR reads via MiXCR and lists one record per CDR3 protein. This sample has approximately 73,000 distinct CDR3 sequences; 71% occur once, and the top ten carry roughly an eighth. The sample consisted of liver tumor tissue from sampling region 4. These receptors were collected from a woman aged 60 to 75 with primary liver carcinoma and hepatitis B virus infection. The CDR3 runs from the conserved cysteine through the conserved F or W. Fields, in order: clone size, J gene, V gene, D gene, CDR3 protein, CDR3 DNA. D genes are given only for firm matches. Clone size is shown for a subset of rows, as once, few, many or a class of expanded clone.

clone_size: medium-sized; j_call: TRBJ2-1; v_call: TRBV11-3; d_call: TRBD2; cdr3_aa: CASSSGGATYNEQFF; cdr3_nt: TGTGCCAGCAGCTCGGGGGGGGCGACCTACAATGAGCAGTTCTTC
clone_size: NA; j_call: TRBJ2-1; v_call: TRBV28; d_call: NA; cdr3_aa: CASIRVENEQFF; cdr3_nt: TGTGCCAGCATTCGGGTTGAAAATGAGCAGTTCTTC
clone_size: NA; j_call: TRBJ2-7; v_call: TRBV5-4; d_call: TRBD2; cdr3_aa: CASSPPGSGRAYEHYF; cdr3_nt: TGTGCCAGCAGTCCACCGGGTAGCGGGAGGGCGTACGAGCACTATTTC
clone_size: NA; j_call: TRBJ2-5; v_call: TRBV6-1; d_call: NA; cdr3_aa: CASSGRVGKETQYF; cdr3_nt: TGCGCCAGCAGCGGTAGAGTGGGAAAAGAGACCCAGTACTTC
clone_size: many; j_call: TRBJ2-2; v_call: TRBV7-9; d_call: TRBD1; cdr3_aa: CASSFRTGRTGELFF; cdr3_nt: TGTGCCAGCAGCTTTAGGACAGGGCGGACCGGGGAGCTGTTTTTT
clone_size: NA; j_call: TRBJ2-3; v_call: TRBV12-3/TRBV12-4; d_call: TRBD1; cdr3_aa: CAISWTGPADTHYF; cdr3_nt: TGTGCCATCAGTTGGACAGGTCCAGCAGATACGCATTATTTT
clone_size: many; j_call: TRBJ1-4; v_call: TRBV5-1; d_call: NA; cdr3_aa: CASSMDSYEKLFF; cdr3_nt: TGCGCCAGCAGCATGGACAGTTATGAAAAACTGTTTTTT
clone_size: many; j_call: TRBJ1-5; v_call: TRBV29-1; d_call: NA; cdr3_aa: CSVVSLTGSNQPQHF; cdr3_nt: TGCAGCGTTGTCTCCCTTACAGGTTCAAATCAGCCCCAGCATTTT
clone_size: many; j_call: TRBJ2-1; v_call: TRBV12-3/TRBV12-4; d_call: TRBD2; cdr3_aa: CASSPGNQGLAHEQFF; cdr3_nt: TGTGCCAGCAGCCCTGGGAATCAGGGACTAGCGCATGAGCAGTTCTTC
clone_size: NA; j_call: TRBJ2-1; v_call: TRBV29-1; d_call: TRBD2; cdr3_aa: CSVEGTRGRAVSEQFF; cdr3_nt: TGCAGCGTTGAGGGGACTAGAGGGAGGGCCGTAAGTGAGCAGTTCTTC
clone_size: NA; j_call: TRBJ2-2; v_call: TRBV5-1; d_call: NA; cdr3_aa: CASSLGSTGGLFF; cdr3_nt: TGCGCCAGCAGCTTGGGAAGCACCGGGGGGCTGTTTTTT
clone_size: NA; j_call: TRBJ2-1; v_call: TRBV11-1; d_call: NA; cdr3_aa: CASSPRTAGLREQFF; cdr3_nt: TGCGCCAGCAGCCCTCGGACAGCAGGACTGCGCGAACAGTTCTTC